These T cell receptor beta chains were read from a single sample in a study of cytomegalovirus exposure and HLA in healthy donors. Libraries were prepared by immunoSEQ multiplex PCR; TCRdb keeps only in-frame clonotypes and omits some of them. Its clone listing holds approximately 52,000 clones. The sample consisted of PBMCs. The receptors come from a man aged 50 to 59 in good health and CMV-seropositive. The CDR3 runs from the conserved cysteine through the conserved F or W.

>TRBV5-4|TRBJ1-3
CASRVQGNRNTIYF
>TRBV6-5|TRBJ1-1
CASSRQGTTEAFF
>TRBV7-6|TRBJ2-6
CASSPDRRPSGANVLTF
>TRBV5-1|TRBJ1-2
CASSLEAGDYGYTF
>TRBV7-2|TRBJ2-7
CASRRDREGEQYF
>TRBV28|TRBJ2-7
CASTAGGRGEQYF
>TRBV25-1|TRBJ2-3
CATTDSTSTDTQYF
>TRBV25-1|TRBJ2-1
CASSERLGKGGAYNEQFF
>TRBV4-1|TRBJ1-2
CASSQPGARHYGYTF
>TRBV29-1|TRBJ2-7
CSVLQGFAYEQYF
>TRBV6-5|TRBJ1-5
CASSVTQGSNQPQHF